This note documents a single T cell receptor beta chain sequence. No antigen is known for it. This sample stems from a study of T cell repertoires in cytomegalovirus infection. In the study overall: Researchers turned to recently identified HLA-C-restricted CMV epitopes as well as well-studied HLA-B-restricted ones. Public signatures in TCR beta pointed to CMV infection and matching HLA type. General study points: The response measured ex vivo was dominated by TCR beta clonotypes (HLA-C-restricted and CMV-specific).

TCRdb re-called the reads through MiXCR, storing one row per CDR3 protein. The sample has about 85,000 distinct CDR3 sequences, 40% to 50% seen once. This TCR was sampled from a human donor in good health (CMV status not recorded). Some clones in this sample may be carry-over from other donors' samples. The specimen was CD8+ T cells from cultured PBMCs, collected from culture after CMV antigen stimulation.

CDR3 DNA: TGTGCCAGCAGGATTTACACCGGGGAGCTGTTTTTT. Translation: CASRIYTGELFF. V gene TRBV6-6 combines with J gene TRBJ2-2; D unclear. The CDR3 extends over 12 amino acids. Germline loops: CDR1 MNHNY, CDR2 SVGAGI (reference sequence). V was pared by 6 bases and J by 3 bases, with 5 bases between.